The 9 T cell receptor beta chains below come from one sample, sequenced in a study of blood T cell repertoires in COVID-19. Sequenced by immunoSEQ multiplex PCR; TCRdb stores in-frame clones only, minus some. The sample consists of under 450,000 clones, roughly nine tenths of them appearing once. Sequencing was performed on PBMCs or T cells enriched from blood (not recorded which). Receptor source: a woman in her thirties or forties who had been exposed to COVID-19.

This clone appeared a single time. As DNA, the CDR3 is TGCGCCAGCAGCTCCTCTCCTCCGGGGGAAAATAATTCACCCCTCCACTTT. Translated, it gives CASSSSPPGENNSPLHF. The chain uses TRBV5-1 and TRBJ1-6; a possible D gene is TRBD1 (5 bases). This CDR3 spans 17 amino acids. Germline V CDR1 and CDR2: SGHRS, YFSETQ. V lost 3 bases and J 5 bases, leaving 18 bases between the germline ends.

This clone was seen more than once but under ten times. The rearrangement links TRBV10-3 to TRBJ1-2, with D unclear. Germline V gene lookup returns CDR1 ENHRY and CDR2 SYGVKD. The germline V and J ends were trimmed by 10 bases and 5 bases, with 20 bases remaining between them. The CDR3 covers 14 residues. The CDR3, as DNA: TGTGCCACAAAAATGACTGACGCTTCATATGGCTACACCTTC. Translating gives CATKMTDASYGYTF.

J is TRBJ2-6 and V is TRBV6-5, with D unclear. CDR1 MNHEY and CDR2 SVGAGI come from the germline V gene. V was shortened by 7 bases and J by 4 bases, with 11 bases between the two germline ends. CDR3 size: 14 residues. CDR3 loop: CASKQVAGANVLTF. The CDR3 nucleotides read TGTGCCAGCAAGCAGGTGGCAGGGGCCAACGTCCTGACTTTC.

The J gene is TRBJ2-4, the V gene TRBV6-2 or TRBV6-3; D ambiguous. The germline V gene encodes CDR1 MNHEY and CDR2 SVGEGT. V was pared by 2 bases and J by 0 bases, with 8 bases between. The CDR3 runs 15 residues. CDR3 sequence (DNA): TGTGCCAGCAGTTACGAGAGGTTAGCCAAAAACATTCAGTACTTC. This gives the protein CASSYERLAKNIQYF.

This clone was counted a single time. CDR3 sequence reads: CASSRQGEYEQYF. The CDR3, as DNA: TGTGCCAGCAGCCGACAGGGAGAGTACGAGCAGTACTTC. The chain is built from TRBV6-5 and TRBJ2-7; 7 bases align to TRBD1. CDR3 length: 13 residues. Germline CDR1 reads MNHEY; CDR2 reads SVGAGI. V shed 6 bases, J shed 4 bases, and the junction held 6 bases outside the gene matches.

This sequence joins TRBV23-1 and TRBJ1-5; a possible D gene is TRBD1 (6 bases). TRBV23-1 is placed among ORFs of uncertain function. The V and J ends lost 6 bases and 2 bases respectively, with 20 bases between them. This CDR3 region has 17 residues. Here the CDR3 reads CASSHDSTGNGNQPQHF. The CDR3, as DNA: TGCGCCAGCAGCCACGACTCAACAGGGAATGGCAATCAGCCCCAGCATTTT.

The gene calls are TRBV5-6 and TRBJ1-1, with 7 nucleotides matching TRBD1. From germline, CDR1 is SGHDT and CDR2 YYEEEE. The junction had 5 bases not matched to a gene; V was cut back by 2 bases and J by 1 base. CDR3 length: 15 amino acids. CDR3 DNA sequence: TGTGCCAGCAGCTTAATGGACAGGCCGAACACTGAAGCTTTCTTT. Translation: CASSLMDRPNTEAFF.

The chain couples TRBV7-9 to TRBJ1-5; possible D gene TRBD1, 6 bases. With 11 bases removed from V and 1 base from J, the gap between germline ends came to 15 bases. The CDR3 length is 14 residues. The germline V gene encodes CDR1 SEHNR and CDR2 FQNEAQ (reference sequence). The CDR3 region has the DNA TGTGCCGCTGGGGACATATTGAGCAATCAGCCCCAGCATTTT. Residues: CAAGDILSNQPQHF.

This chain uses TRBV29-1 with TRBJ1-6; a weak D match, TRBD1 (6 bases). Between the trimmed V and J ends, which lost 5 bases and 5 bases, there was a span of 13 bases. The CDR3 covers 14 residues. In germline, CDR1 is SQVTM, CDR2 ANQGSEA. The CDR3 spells CSVSSGHHNSPLHF. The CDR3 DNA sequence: TGCAGCGTTTCCTCGGGACACCATAATTCACCCCTCCACTTT.